This T cell receptor beta chain was recorded in a study of blood T cell repertoires in COVID-19. The overall study: COVID-19 samples, acute and convalescent, were from the United States, Italy and Spain.

In germline, CDR1 is MGHRA, CDR2 YSYEKL. With 1 base removed from V and 5 bases from J, the gap between germline ends came to 15 bases. This CDR3 region has 15 residues. This clone was recorded once. Study members were between about 18 and 95 years old and lived in about two dozen US regions. Donors were grouped by their self-reported clinical history. Donors in Cohort 3 who had recovered were those with two negative PCRs, healthcare professional clearance, or resolution of their symptoms. The table came from immunoSEQ multiplex PCR; TCRdb's copy has only in-frame clones and leaves some out. In the table there are about 200,000 clones, more than 65% of which are singletons.

The V and J genes are TRBV4-1 and TRBJ2-7; a weak D match, TRBD1 (6 bases). The sample comprised PBMCs or T cells enriched from blood (not recorded which). The source of this sequence is a man between 35 and 55 years old who had recovered from COVID-19. CDR3 DNA: TGCGCCAGCAGCCAAGTAGGGACATATCGAGACGAGCAGTACTTC. It is translated as CASSQVGTYRDEQYF.